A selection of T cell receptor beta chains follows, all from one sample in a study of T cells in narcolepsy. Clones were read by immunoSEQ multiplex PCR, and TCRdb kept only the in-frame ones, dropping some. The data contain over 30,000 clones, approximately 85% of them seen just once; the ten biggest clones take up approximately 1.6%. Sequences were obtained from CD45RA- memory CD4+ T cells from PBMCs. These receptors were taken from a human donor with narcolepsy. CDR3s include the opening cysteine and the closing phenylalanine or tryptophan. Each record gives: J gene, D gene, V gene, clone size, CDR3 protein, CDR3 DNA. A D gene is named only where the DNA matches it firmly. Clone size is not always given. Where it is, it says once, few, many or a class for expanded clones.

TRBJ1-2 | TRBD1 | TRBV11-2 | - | CASSPDRGGYGYTF | TGTGCCAGCAGCCCCGACAGGGGAGGCTATGGCTACACCTTC
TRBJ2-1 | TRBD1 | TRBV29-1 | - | CSAPPGPSGGEQFF | TGCAGCGCCCCGCCCGGGCCCTCAGGGGGTGAGCAGTTCTTC
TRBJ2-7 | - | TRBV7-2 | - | CASSLGKVGSYEQYF | TGTGCCAGCAGCTTAGGGAAGGTCGGCTCCTACGAGCAGTACTTC
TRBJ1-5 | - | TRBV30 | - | CAWSGLEQPQHF | TGTGCCTGGAGCGGGTTAGAACAGCCCCAGCATTTT
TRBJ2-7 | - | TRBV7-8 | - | CASSLRDISYEQYF | TGTGCCAGCAGCTTAAGAGACATCTCCTACGAGCAGTACTTC
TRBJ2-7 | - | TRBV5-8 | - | CASIPTNSYEQYF | TGTGCCAGCATTCCGACTAATTCCTACGAGCAGTACTTC
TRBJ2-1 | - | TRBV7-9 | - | CASSSYRQNEQFF | TGTGCCAGCAGTTCGTATAGGCAGAATGAGCAGTTCTTC
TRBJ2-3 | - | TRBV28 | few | CASSLGPLLGTQYF | TGTGCCAGCAGTTTAGGGCCCCTACTAGGTACGCAGTATTTT
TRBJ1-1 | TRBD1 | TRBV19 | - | CASTLLASRDSEAFF | TGTGCCAGTACCTTATTGGCTTCCCGGGACAGTGAAGCTTTCTTT
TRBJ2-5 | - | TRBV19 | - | CASSNPQGGTKETQYF | TGTGCCAGTAGTAACCCCCAGGGGGGGACAAAAGAGACCCAGTACTTC
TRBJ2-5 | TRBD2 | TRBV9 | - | CASSVGWGGQETQYF | TGTGCCAGCAGCGTTGGTTGGGGGGGCCAAGAGACCCAGTACTTC
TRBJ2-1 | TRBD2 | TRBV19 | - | CASSYGTSGGASYNEQFF | TGTGCCAGTAGTTACGGGACTAGCGGGGGGGCGTCCTACAATGAGCAGTTCTTC
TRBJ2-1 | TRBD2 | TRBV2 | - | CASRGAGGSWNEQFF | TGTGCCAGCAGAGGAGCGGGGGGCTCGTGGAATGAGCAGTTCTTC
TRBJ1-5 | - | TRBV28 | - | CASSSRGLRQPQHF | TGTGCCAGCAGTTCAAGGGGTTTAAGGCAGCCCCAGCATTTT
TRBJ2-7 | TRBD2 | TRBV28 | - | CASQGVLAGNSSYEQYF | TGTGCCAGCCAGGGAGTACTAGCGGGGAATAGCTCCTACGAGCAGTACTTC
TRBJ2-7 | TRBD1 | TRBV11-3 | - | CASSLDRGYEQYF | TGTGCCAGCAGCTTAGACAGGGGGTACGAGCAGTACTTC
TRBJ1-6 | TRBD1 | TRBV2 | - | CASSTDRALSNSPLHF | TGTGCCAGCAGTACGGACAGGGCGCTGAGTAATTCACCCCTCCACTTT
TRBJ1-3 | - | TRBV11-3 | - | CASSSTRPNTIYF | TGTGCCAGCAGCTCGACCCGCCCAAACACCATATATTTT
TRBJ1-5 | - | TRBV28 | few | CASSSSAGTKGQPQHF | TGTGCCAGCAGTTCCTCGGCCGGGACAAAGGGTCAGCCCCAGCATTTT
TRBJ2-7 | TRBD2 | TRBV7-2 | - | CASSSSGGSYEQYF | TGTGCCAGCAGCAGCAGCGGGGGGTCCTACGAGCAGTACTTC
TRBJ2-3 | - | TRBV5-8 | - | CASRGGGSTDTQYF | TGTGCCTCCCGAGGGGGGGGTAGCACAGATACGCAGTATTTT
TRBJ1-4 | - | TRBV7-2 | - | CASSFGTVGEKLFF | TGTGCCAGCAGCTTCGGGACGGTGGGAGAAAAACTGTTTTTT
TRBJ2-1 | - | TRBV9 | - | CASSVALKGEQFF | TGTGCCAGCAGCGTAGCTTTGAAGGGCGAGCAGTTCTTC
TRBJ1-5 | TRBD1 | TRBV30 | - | CAWSDAVGTGNQPQHF | TGTGCCTGGAGCGATGCAGTGGGGACAGGCAATCAGCCCCAGCATTTT
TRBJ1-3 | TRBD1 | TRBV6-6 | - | CASRSDRGGNTIYF | TGTGCCAGCAGATCTGACAGGGGAGGAAACACCATATATTTT
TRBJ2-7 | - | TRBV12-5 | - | CASGLVPGSSYEQYF | TGTGCTAGTGGTTTGGTACCAGGCAGCTCCTACGAGCAGTACTTC
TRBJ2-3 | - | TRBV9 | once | CASSVAGTTDTQYF | TGTGCCAGCAGCGTAGCAGGGACCACAGATACGCAGTATTTT
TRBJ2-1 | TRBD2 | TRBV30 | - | CAWSVPGLAGPGQLF | TGTGCCTGGAGTGTTCCGGGACTAGCGGGGCCAGGACAGCTCTTC
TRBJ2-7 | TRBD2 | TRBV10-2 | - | CASQGLAGWPGGYEQYF | TGCGCCAGCCAGGGACTAGCGGGGTGGCCGGGTGGATACGAGCAGTACTTC
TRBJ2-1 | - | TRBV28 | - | CASSLVHEQFF | TGTGCCAGCAGTTTGGTCCATGAGCAGTTCTTC
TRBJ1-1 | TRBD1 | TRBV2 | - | CASSEDGTGRGTEAFF | TGTGCCAGCAGTGAAGATGGGACAGGGCGAGGGACTGAAGCTTTCTTT
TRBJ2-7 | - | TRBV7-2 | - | CASSLRDPAYEQYF | TGTGCCAGCAGCCTTCGGGATCCAGCCTACGAGCAGTACTTC
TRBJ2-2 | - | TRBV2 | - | CASSVAGELFF | TGTGCCAGCAGTGTGGCCGGGGAGCTGTTTTTT
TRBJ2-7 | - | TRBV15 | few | CATSREGYYEQYF | TGTGCCACCAGCAGAGAGGGGTACTACGAGCAGTACTTC
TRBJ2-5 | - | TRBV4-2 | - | CASSQEYRDPWETQYF | TGTGCCAGCAGCCAGGAGTACCGGGATCCATGGGAGACCCAGTACTTC
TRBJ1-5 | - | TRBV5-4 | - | CASSLGGGNQPQHF | TGTGCCAGCAGCTTAGGAGGCGGCAATCAGCCCCAGCATTTT
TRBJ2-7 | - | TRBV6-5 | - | CASRHGIRPPYEQYF | TGTGCCAGCAGACACGGGATTCGGCCACCCTACGAGCAGTACTTC
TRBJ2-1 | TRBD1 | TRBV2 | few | CASSELPGTGDNEQFF | TGTGCCAGCAGTGAACTGCCCGGGACAGGGGACAATGAGCAGTTCTTC